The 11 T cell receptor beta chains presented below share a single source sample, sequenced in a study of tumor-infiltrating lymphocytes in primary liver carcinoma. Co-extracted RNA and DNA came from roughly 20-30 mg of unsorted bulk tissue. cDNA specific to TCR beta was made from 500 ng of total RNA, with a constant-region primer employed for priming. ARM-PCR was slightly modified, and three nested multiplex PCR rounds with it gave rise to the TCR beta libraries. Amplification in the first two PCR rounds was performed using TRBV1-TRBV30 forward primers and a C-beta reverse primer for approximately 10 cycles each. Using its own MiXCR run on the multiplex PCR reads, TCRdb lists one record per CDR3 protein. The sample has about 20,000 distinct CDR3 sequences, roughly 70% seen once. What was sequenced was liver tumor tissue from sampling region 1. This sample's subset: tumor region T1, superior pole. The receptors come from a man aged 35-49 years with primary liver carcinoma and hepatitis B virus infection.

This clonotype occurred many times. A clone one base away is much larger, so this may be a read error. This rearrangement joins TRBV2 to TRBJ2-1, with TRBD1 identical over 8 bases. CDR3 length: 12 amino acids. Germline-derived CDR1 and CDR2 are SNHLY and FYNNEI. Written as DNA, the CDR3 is TGTGCCAGTTCGACAGGGGAGGATGAGCAGCTCTTC. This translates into CASSTGEDEQLF.

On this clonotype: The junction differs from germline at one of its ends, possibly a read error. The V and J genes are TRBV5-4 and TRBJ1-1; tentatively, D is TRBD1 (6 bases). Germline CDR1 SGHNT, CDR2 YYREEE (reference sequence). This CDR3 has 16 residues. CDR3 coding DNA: TGTGCCGGCAGATTGGGTCGAGGGGGGACGAACACTGATGCTCTCTTT. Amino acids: CAGRLGRGGTNTDALF. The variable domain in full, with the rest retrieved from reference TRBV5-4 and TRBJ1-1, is ETGVTQSPTHLIKTRGQQVTLRCSSQSGHNTVSWYQQALGQGPQFIFQYYREEENGRGNFPPRFSGLQFPNYSSELNVNALELDDSALYLCAGRLGRGGTNTDALFGQGTRLTVV.

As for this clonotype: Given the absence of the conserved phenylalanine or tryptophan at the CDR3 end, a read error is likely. The DNA for the CDR3 is TGTGCCAGCAGCTTCGGACACGGGGCAAACTATGGCTACACCTCC. This gives the protein CASSFGHGANYGYTS. This chain links TRBV12-3 or TRBV12-4 with TRBJ1-2, with D possibly TRBD1 on 5 matching bases. There are 15 residues in the CDR3. V lost 6 bases and J lost 2, with 16 bases in between.

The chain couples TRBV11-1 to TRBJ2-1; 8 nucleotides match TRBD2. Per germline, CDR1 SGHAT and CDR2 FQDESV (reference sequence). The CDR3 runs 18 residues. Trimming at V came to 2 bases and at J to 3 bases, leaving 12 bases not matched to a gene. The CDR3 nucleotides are TGTGCCAGCAGCTTAAGGGCACTGGCGGGAGGTTACTACAATGAGCAGTTCTTC. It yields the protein CASSLRALAGGYYNEQFF.

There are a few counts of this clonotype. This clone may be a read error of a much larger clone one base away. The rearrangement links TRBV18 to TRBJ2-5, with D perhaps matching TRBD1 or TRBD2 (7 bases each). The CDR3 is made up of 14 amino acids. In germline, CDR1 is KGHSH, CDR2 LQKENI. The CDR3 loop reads CVSSRRGGQETQYF. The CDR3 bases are TGTGTCAGCTCACGCAGGGGGGGCCAAGAGACCCAGTACTTC.

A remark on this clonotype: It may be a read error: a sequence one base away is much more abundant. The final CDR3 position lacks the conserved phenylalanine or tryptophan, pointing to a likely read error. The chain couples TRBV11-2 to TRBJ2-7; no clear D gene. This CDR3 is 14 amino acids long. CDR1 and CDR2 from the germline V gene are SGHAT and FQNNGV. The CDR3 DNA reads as TGTACCAACAGTTTAACGGACGTTGCCTACGAGCAGTACATC. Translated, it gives CTNSLTDVAYEQYI.

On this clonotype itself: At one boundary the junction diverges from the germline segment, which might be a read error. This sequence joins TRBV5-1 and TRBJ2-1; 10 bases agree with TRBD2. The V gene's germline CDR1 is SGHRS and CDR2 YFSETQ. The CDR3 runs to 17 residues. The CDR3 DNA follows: TGCGCCGGCAGCAGCCCTCTAGCGGGAGACTTCTACAATGAGCAGTTCTTC. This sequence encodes CAGSSPLAGDFYNEQFF.

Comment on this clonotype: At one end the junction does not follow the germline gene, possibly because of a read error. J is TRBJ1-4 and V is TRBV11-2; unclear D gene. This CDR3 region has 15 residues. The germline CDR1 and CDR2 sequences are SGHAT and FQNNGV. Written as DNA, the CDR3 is TGTGCCAGCAACTTAGGCTGGTTCGCTAATGAAAAACTGTTTTTT. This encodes CASNLGWFANEKLFF.

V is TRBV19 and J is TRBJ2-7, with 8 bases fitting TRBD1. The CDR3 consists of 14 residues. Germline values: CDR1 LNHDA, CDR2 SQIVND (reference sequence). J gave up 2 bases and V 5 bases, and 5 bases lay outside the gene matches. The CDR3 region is CASSFLDRAYEQYF. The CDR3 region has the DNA TGTGCCAGTAGTTTCCTGGACAGGGCCTACGAGCAGTACTTC.

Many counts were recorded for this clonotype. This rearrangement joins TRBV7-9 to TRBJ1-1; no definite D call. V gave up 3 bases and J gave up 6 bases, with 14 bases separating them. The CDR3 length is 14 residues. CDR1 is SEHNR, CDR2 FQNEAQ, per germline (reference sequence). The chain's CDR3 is CASSLGSGFAEAFF. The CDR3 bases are TGTGCCAGCAGCTTGGGATCGGGGTTTGCTGAAGCTTTCTTT.

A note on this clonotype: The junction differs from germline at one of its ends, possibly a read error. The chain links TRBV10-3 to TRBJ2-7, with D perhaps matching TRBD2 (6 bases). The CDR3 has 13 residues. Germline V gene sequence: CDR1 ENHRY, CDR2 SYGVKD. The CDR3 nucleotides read TGTGCCATGAGGGACGGGGGTACGGACGAGCAGTATTTC. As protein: CAMRDGGTDEQYF.